A single sample is the source of the 13 T cell receptor beta chains below, sequenced in a study of CD8 T cells in Susac syndrome. Random hexamers served to reverse transcribe roughly 0.5 to 1 ug RNA. TCRdb independently ran MiXCR on the immunoSEQ multiplex PCR reads; one entry per CDR3 protein. The sample holds approximately 160,000 distinct CDR3 sequences; roughly nine tenths are singletons and the top ten take roughly 0.08%. Specimen: CD4+ T cells from PBMCs. The receptors were gathered from a human donor in good health.

The chain combines TRBV28 with TRBJ2-7, with D possibly being TRBD1 (7 bases). Trimming pared 11 bases from V and 5 bases from J, leaving 16 bases between. In germline, CDR1 is MDHEN, CDR2 SYDVKM. The CDR3 covers 12 residues. This CDR3 reads CAGGGLSHEQYF. In DNA form, the CDR3 reads TGTGCCGGAGGGGGCTTATCCCACGAGCAGTACTTC.

This clonotype came up once. This CDR3 reads CASSLGGQNQETQYF. For the CDR3, the DNA is TGCGCCAGCAGCTTAGGTGGGCAGAACCAAGAGACCCAGTACTTC. The chain employs TRBV5-1 and TRBJ2-5; D is unresolved. The CDR3 has 15 residues. Per germline, CDR1 SGHRS and CDR2 YFSETQ. V lost 2 bases and J 0 bases, leaving 11 bases between the germline ends.

The genes are TRBV6-6 and TRBJ1-4; 9 bases agree with TRBD1. The CDR3 runs to 14 residues. Germline V lookup: CDR1 MNHNY, CDR2 SVGAGI (reference sequence). With 7 bases clipped from V and 8 bases from J, the junction kept 8 bases outside the gene matches. CDR3 loop: CASNLQGALEKLFF. CDR3 nucleotide sequence: TGTGCCAGCAATTTACAGGGGGCCCTCGAAAAACTGTTTTTT.

This chain joins TRBV6-5 and TRBJ2-1, with unresolved D. CDR3 length equals 16 residues. Germline-derived CDR1 and CDR2 are MNHEY and SVGAGI. The V end lost 4 bases, the J end lost 0 bases, and 13 bases lay between the germline ends. The CDR3 DNA sequence: TGTGCCAGCAGTTCCTCCCCCTGGAGCTCCTACAATGAGCAGTTCTTC. Translation: CASSSSPWSSYNEQFF.

V gene TRBV7-3 combines with J gene TRBJ1-1; D ambiguous. The CDR3 extends over 14 amino acids. Germline lookup yields CDR1 SGHTA and CDR2 FQGTGA. The V gene lost 1 base and the J gene lost 3 bases, with 9 bases spanning the gap. The CDR3 nucleotides are TGTGCCAGCAGCTTAAGAGGAAGAGACACTGAAGCTTTCTTT. It is translated as CASSLRGRDTEAFF.

The gene calls are TRBV29-1 and TRBJ2-3; either TRBD1 or TRBD2 may supply D (5 bases each). The CDR3 sequence is 13 residues long. The V gene lost 7 bases and the J gene lost 3 bases, with 14 bases spanning the gap. Germline CDR1 reads SQVTM; CDR2 reads ANQGSEA. This CDR3 is CSAHRGVTDTQYF. CDR3 DNA sequence: TGCAGCGCCCACCGAGGGGTAACAGATACGCAGTATTTT.

The chain employs TRBV6-6 and TRBJ2-3; no clear D. Germline V gives CDR1 MNHNY, CDR2 SVGAGI (reference sequence). Trimming removed 6 bases from V and 2 bases from J, with 6 bases in between. The CDR3 spans 12 residues. DNA for the CDR3: TGTGCCAGCAGCCTTTACACAGATACGCAGTATTTT. Protein product: CASSLYTDTQYF.

The J gene is TRBJ2-1, the V gene TRBV27; D is perhaps TRBD1 (6 bases). The CDR3 covers 13 residues. Germline loops: CDR1 MNHEY, CDR2 SMNVEV (reference sequence). V lost 5 bases, J lost 8 bases, and 13 bases lay in between. Here the CDR3 DNA reads TGTGCCAGCAGTATGGACAGACGGGATGAGCAGTTCTTC. Translating gives CASSMDRRDEQFF.

The chain carries TRBV5-4 and TRBJ2-7; tentatively, D is TRBD2 (6 bases). The V gene lost 4 bases and the J gene lost 3 bases, with 14 bases spanning the gap. The CDR3 has 14 residues. The germline CDR1 and CDR2 sequences are SGHNT and YYREEE (reference sequence). CDR3 amino acids: CASSPGVSFYEQYF. The CDR3 DNA sequence: TGTGCCAGCAGCCCGGGAGTCTCCTTCTACGAGCAGTACTTC.

The chain has TRBV20-1 and TRBJ2-7; 10 nucleotides line up with TRBD1. The CDR3 spans 15 residues. The junction had 8 bases not matched to a gene; V was cut back by 0 bases and J by 6 bases. CDR1 and CDR2 from the germline V gene are DFQATT and SNEGSKA (reference sequence). The CDR3 DNA reads as TGCAGTGCTAGAGATCCCGCCGGACAGGGGGTCGAGCAGTACTTC. Residues: CSARDPAGQGVEQYF.

V and J are TRBV20-1 and TRBJ2-3; D uncertain. The CDR3 consists of 12 residues. Germline CDR1 and CDR2: DFQATT and SNEGSKA (reference sequence). Trimming left V 3 bases short and J 1 base short, with 5 bases between. In DNA form, the CDR3 reads TGCAGTGCTAGTAGGGGCACAGATACGCAGTATTTT. Protein: CSASRGTDTQYF.

The chain has TRBV12-3 or TRBV12-4 and TRBJ2-1; 13 bases are shared with TRBD2. The J segment lost 5 bases and the V segment lost 4 bases, leaving 8 bases of the junction unmatched. This CDR3 has 17 residues. For the CDR3, the DNA is TGTGCCAGCAGTTATAGACCGGGACTAGCGGGACACAATGAGCAGTTCTTC. Protein sequence: CASSYRPGLAGHNEQFF.

The chain couples TRBV5-1 to TRBJ1-2, with 7 bases matching TRBD1. The CDR3 has 16 residues. From germline, CDR1 is SGHRS and CDR2 YFSETQ. Trimming took 9 bases from V and 4 from J; bases not matched to a gene: 18. The DNA of the CDR3 is TGCGCCACCCGCCAGGCCCCGGGACAGTCAACCTATGGCTACACCTTC. Residues: CATRQAPGQSTYGYTF. The full variable domain, with the rest looked up from reference TRBV5-1 and TRBJ1-2, is KAGVTQTPRYLIKTRGQQVTLSCSPISGHRSVSWYQQTPGQGLQFLFEYFSETQRNKGNFPGRFSGRQFSNSRSEMNVSTLELGDSALYLCATRQAPGQSTYGYTFGSGTRLTVV.